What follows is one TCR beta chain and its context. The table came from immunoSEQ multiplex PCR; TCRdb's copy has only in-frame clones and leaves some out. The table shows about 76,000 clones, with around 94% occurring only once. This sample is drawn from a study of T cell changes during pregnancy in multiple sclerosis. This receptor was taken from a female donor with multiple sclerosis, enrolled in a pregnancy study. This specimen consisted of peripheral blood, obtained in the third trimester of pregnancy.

CDR3: CASSLPDRGYGYTF. CDR3 nucleotides: TGTGCCAGCAGCCTACCTGACAGGGGATATGGCTACACCTTC. The chain employs TRBV28 and TRBJ1-2, with 8 nucleotides matching TRBD1. Looked up from germline, CDR1 is MDHEN and CDR2 is SYDVKM. The CDR3 covers 14 residues. After removal of 6 bases from V and 5 bases from J, the junction contained 8 bases not matched to a gene.